The 22 T cell receptor beta chains in this list originate from one sample, sequenced in a study of shared clonotypes between healthy human individuals. The repertoire was sequenced with immunoSEQ multiplex PCR; TCRdb's copy has only in-frame clones and lacks some. The sample shows millions of clones, 85% to 95% of them seen only once. CD45RO-negative cells were positively selected for CCR7, leaving out terminally differentiated effector memory CD45RA+ cells. The specimen sequenced was naive CD8+ T cells sorted from blood. The receptor set was obtained from a man between 18 and 35 years old in good health.

Of note for this clone: Within the sample, other DNA sequences also encode this same CDR3. The V and J genes are TRBV11-2 and TRBJ2-7; D is ambiguous. The CDR3 sequence is 13 residues long. The germline V and J ends were trimmed by 0 bases and 1 base, with 4 bases remaining between them. Germline CDR1 and CDR2: SGHAT and FQNNGV. CDR3 sequence: CASSLDPSYEQYF. The CDR3 DNA is TGTGCCAGCAGCTTAGATCCGTCCTACGAGCAGTACTTC.

This chain joins TRBV30 and TRBJ1-3, with D unclear. Per germline, CDR1 GTSNPN and CDR2 SVGIG (reference sequence). The CDR3 runs 15 residues. The V and J ends lost 7 bases and 2 bases respectively, with 18 bases between them. CDR3 in amino acids: CAFDDFEAPGNTIYF. CDR3 nucleotide sequence: TGTGCCTTCGACGACTTTGAAGCTCCTGGAAACACCATATATTTT. Complete variable domain (other parts from reference TRBV30 and TRBJ1-3): SQTIHQWPATLVQPVGSPLSLECTVEGTSNPNLYWYRQAAGRGLQLLFYSVGIGQISSEVPQNLSASRPQDRQFILSSKKLLLSDSGFYLCAFDDFEAPGNTIYFGEGSWLTVV.

In this sample, this clone turned up once. The chain carries TRBV6-7 and TRBJ2-7; D might be TRBD1 (5 bases). TRBV6-7 is given ORF status, its function remaining uncertain. V was clipped by 0 bases and J by 4 bases, with 19 bases between them. This CDR3 is 17 amino acids long. DNA of the CDR3: TGTGCCAGCAGTTACTCGATGCATGAGACAGAAAAATACGAGCAGTACTTC. Amino acids: CASSYSMHETEKYEQYF.

The rearrangement uses TRBV7-8 and TRBJ1-4; 8 bases match TRBD1. This CDR3 comprises 18 residues. The ends lost 0 bases at V and 0 bases at J; junction bases unmatched: 6. The V gene's germline CDR1 is SGHVS and CDR2 FQNEAQ. Here the CDR3 reads CASSLARETGATNEKLFF. In DNA, the CDR3 is TGTGCCAGCAGCTTAGCGCGGGAGACAGGGGCAACTAATGAAAAACTGTTTTTT. The full variable domain, with the rest looked up from reference TRBV7-8 and TRBJ1-4, is GAGVSQSPRYKVAKRGQDVALRCDPISGHVSLFWYQQALGQGPEFLTYFQNEAQLDKSGLPSDRFFAERPEGSVSTLKIQRTQQEDSAVYLCASSLARETGATNEKLFFGSGTQLSVL.

The chain employs TRBV5-6 and TRBJ2-7; D possibly uses TRBD1 or TRBD2 (5 bases each). The CDR3 has 12 residues. Germline loops: CDR1 SGHDT, CDR2 YYEEEE. V was cut by 0 bases and J by 6 bases, with 7 bases left in between. Written as DNA, the CDR3 is TGTGCCAGCAGCTTGGGGGGGACCGAGCAGTACTTC. This codes for CASSLGGTEQYF. The variable domain in full, completed from reference TRBV5-6 and TRBJ2-7, reads DAGVTQSPTHLIKTRGQQVTLRCSPKSGHDTVSWYQQALGQGPQFIFQYYEEEERQRGNFPDRFSGHQFPNYSSELNVNALLLGDSALYLCASSLGGTEQYFGPGTRLTVT.

The V gene is TRBV10-2, the J gene TRBJ2-7, with D perhaps TRBD1 or TRBD2 (5 bases each). Per germline, CDR1 WSHSY and CDR2 SAAADI. CDR3 length equals 13 residues. V dropped 3 bases and J dropped 7 bases, with 13 bases sitting between them. CDR3 in amino acids: CASSEYDRGEQYF. In nucleotides, the CDR3 is TGCGCCAGCAGTGAATACGACAGAGGGGAGCAGTACTTC.

The chain employs TRBV10-2 and TRBJ2-5, with 10 bases that match TRBD1. CDR3 length: 14 residues. Unmatched junction bases numbered 4, after V lost 5 bases and J lost 4 bases. Per the germline V gene, CDR1 is WSHSY and CDR2 is SAAADI. The CDR3 protein is CASSPGTGVETQYF. CDR3 bases: TGCGCCAGCAGTCCCGGGACAGGGGTAGAGACCCAGTACTTC.

Worth noting for this clone: Additional DNA sequences in this sample encode the identical CDR3. V usage is TRBV29-1 and J usage is TRBJ1-1; no firm D call. From germline, CDR1 is SQVTM and CDR2 ANQGSEA. The V gene lost 3 bases and the J gene lost 1 base, with 3 bases spanning the gap. The CDR3 runs 11 residues. The CDR3 nucleotides are TGCAGCGTTGATAAGAACACTGAAGCTTTCTTT. Translated: CSVDKNTEAFF.

J is TRBJ1-4 and V is TRBV7-9; D gene ambiguous. With 9 bases removed from V and 7 bases from J, the gap between germline ends came to 21 bases. Germline-derived CDR1 and CDR2 are SEHNR and FQNEAQ (reference sequence). The length of the CDR3 is 15 residues. CDR3 loop: CASPAPGAYGEKLFF. CDR3 sequence (DNA): TGTGCCAGTCCAGCTCCGGGAGCGTATGGTGAAAAACTGTTTTTT.

V is TRBV29-1 and J is TRBJ1-1; a possible D gene is TRBD1 (5 bases). The length of the CDR3 is 14 residues. Germline V lookup: CDR1 SQVTM, CDR2 ANQGSEA. The V end lost 5 bases, the J end lost 3 bases, and 16 bases lay between the germline ends. The CDR3 sequence: CSVLGGGTHTEAFF. CDR3 sequence (DNA): TGCAGCGTTCTCGGAGGTGGGACTCACACTGAAGCTTTCTTT. Complete variable domain (other parts from reference TRBV29-1 and TRBJ1-1): SAVISQKPSRDICQRGTSLTIQCQVDSQVTMMFWYRQQPGQSLTLIATANQGSEATYESGFVIDKFPISRPNLTFSTLTVSNMSPEDSSIYLCSVLGGGTHTEAFFGQGTRLTVV.

V usage is TRBV6-1 and J usage is TRBJ1-5; a weak D match, TRBD1 (6 bases). The CDR3 sequence is 17 residues long. V lost 2 bases, J lost 6 bases, and 20 bases lay in between. CDR1 and CDR2 from the germline V gene are MNHNS and SASEGT. CDR3 protein: CASSEFDTGWGGQPQHF. DNA for the CDR3: TGTGCCAGCAGTGAATTCGACACAGGGTGGGGGGGTCAGCCCCAGCATTTT.

V usage is TRBV30 and J usage is TRBJ1-1; D is undetermined. This CDR3 region has 11 residues. The germline V gene encodes CDR1 GTSNPN and CDR2 SVGIG (reference sequence). V was shortened by 7 bases and J by 1 base, with 7 bases between the two germline ends. In DNA, the CDR3 is TGTGCCTATTCAAGGAACACTGAAGCTTTCTTT. Its protein is CAYSRNTEAFF.

This chain connects TRBV5-4 to TRBJ2-3, with D perhaps TRBD1 or TRBD2 (7 bases each). The CDR3 is 14 residues long. Trimming shortened V by 3 bases and J by 4 bases, and 12 bases separated the two germline ends. Germline assignment: CDR1 SGHNT and CDR2 YYREEE (reference sequence). The CDR3 spells CASSSPGGADTQYF. For the CDR3, the DNA is TGTGCCAGCAGCTCACCAGGGGGGGCAGATACGCAGTATTTT. Using reference TRBV5-4 and TRBJ2-3 for the parts outside the CDR3, the full variable domain is ETGVTQSPTHLIKTRGQQVTLRCSSQSGHNTVSWYQQALGQGPQFIFQYYREEENGRGNFPPRFSGLQFPNYSSELNVNALELDDSALYLCASSSPGGADTQYFGPGTRLTVL.

The chain is built from TRBV11-3 and TRBJ2-2; TRBD1 aligns across 12 bases. This CDR3 is 18 amino acids long. V shed 4 bases and J 7 bases; nucleotides not matched to a gene: 13. The germline gives CDR1 SGHNT, CDR2 YENEEA. The CDR3 is CASSSTPWDRGPGGELFF. CDR3 sequence (DNA): TGTGCCAGCAGCTCCACCCCCTGGGACAGGGGGCCCGGCGGGGAGCTGTTTTTT.

This chain uses TRBV4-3 with TRBJ1-2, with D maybe TRBD1 (6 bases). The CDR3 is 12 amino acids. Germline loops: CDR1 LGHNA, CDR2 YSLEER. V dropped 3 bases and J dropped 14 bases, with 16 bases sitting between them. The CDR3 protein is CASSQGTFPVTF. The CDR3 nucleotides are TGCGCCAGCAGCCAGGGGACATTCCCGGTTACCTTC.

V usage is TRBV2 and J usage is TRBJ2-7; TRBD1 might be the D (6 bases). This CDR3 comprises 13 residues. Germline V gene lookup returns CDR1 SNHLY and CDR2 FYNNEI. V lost 2 bases and J 5 bases, leaving 10 bases between the germline ends. The CDR3, as DNA: TGTGCCAGCAGTGAATGGACAGAGAACGAGCAGTACTTC. Protein product: CASSEWTENEQYF.

This rearrangement joins TRBV6-6 to TRBJ2-2; D uncertain. The CDR3 loop spans 14 amino acids. Germline CDR1 MNHNY, CDR2 SVGAGI (reference sequence). V was cut by 0 bases and J by 6 bases, with 8 bases left in between. The CDR3 region is CASSYSAFSGELFF. The CDR3 nucleotides are TGTGCCAGCAGTTACTCTGCGTTCTCCGGGGAGCTGTTTTTT.

A word on this clone: Germline and junction disagree at one end, which may indicate a read error. The chain recombines TRBV11-2 with TRBJ2-7, with 13 bases that match TRBD2. The germline V gene encodes CDR1 SGHAT and CDR2 FQNNGV. This CDR3 region has 14 residues. The CDR3 DNA is TGTGCCAGCAGCGAAACCGGGACTAGCGGGGTTTTTTCTTTT. This translates into CASSETGTSGVFSF.

The chain recombines TRBV6-5 with TRBJ1-6; 9 positions match TRBD1. The germline V gene has CDR1 MNHEY and CDR2 SVGAGI. V gave up 5 bases and J gave up 10 bases; unmatched junction bases: 6. The CDR3 runs 14 residues. CDR3 region: CASSNRGLGSPLHF. The CDR3 DNA follows: TGTGCCAGCAGTAACAGGGGGCTGGGGTCACCCCTCCACTTT.

The chain carries TRBV29-1 and TRBJ2-1, with 10 bases aligning to TRBD2. CDR3 length equals 14 residues. The V segment lost 6 bases and the J segment 4 bases; nucleotides outside the gene matches: 6. CDR1 and CDR2 from the germline V gene are SQVTM and ANQGSEA. The CDR3 nucleotides are TGCAGCGTAGCGACTAGCGGGCTATACAATGAGCAGTTCTTC. Its translation: CSVATSGLYNEQFF.

On this clone itself: Different DNA sequences within this sample yield the same CDR3. J is TRBJ2-1 and V is TRBV6-5; TRBD2 agrees at 12 bases. The V gene's germline CDR1 is MNHEY and CDR2 SVGAGI. This CDR3 contains 14 residues. The trim removed 7 bases at V and 6 bases at J, leaving 4 bases unmatched. The CDR3: CASIGLAGPNEQFF. CDR3 bases: TGTGCCAGCATCGGACTAGCGGGGCCCAATGAGCAGTTCTTC.

The chain employs TRBV14 and TRBJ1-1, with D unclear. V dropped 4 bases and J dropped 5 bases, with 17 bases sitting between them. The CDR3 length is 15 residues. Germline V CDR1 and CDR2: SGHDN, FVKESK. CDR3 sequence reads: CASSPGFVGSTEAFF. The CDR3, as DNA: TGTGCCAGCAGCCCGGGGTTTGTGGGCTCGACTGAAGCTTTCTTT.